These 6 T cell receptor beta chains share one sample of origin, sequenced in a study of OX40 agonist ivuxolimab in advanced cancers. Using immunoSEQ multiplex PCR, the repertoire was profiled, and TCRdb retains in-frame clones only, with some absent. The sample has roughly 45,000 clones, around 90% seen once. The material sequenced was CD4+ or CD8+ T cells sorted from blood, taken in a trial of the OX40 agonist ivuxolimab. Receptors were obtained from an adult with an advanced solid tumor such as melanoma, head and neck, liver or kidney cancer.

The chain is built from TRBV7-9 and TRBJ2-1, with 10 nucleotides matching TRBD2. The CDR3 runs to 15 residues. The germline gives CDR1 SEHNR, CDR2 FQNEAQ (reference sequence). Unmatched junction bases numbered 9, after V lost 5 bases and J lost 8 bases. The CDR3 nucleotides read TGTGCCAGCAGCCCGGGGCTAGCGGGGGTCGATGAGCAGTTCTTC. It yields the protein CASSPGLAGVDEQFF.

Here the CDR3 DNA reads TGTGCCAGCAGCTTGATGTCTCGTGAAAAACTGTTTTTT. Translated: CASSLMSREKLFF. The V and J genes are TRBV7-2 and TRBJ1-4; D unresolved. Per germline, CDR1 SGHTA and CDR2 FQGNSA. The CDR3 has 13 residues. V was cut by 3 bases and J by 7 bases, with 9 bases left in between.

The V call is TRBV28, the J call TRBJ1-1, with no clear D. With 4 bases removed from V and 1 base from J, the gap between germline ends came to 7 bases. The germline CDR1 and CDR2 sequences are MDHEN and SYDVKM. This CDR3 region has 13 residues. CDR3 sequence reads: CASSSPWNTEAFF. The CDR3 nucleotides read TGTGCCAGCAGTTCCCCTTGGAACACTGAAGCTTTCTTT. The whole variable domain, filled in from reference TRBV28 and TRBJ1-1, reads DVKVTQSSRYLVKRTGEKVFLECVQDMDHENMFWYRQDPGLGLRLIYFSYDVKMKEKGDIPEGYSVSREKKERFSLILESASTNQTSMYLCASSSPWNTEAFFGQGTRLTVV.

This chain uses TRBV19 with TRBJ1-5, with TRBD1 matching 10 bases. After removal of 6 bases from V and 7 bases from J, the junction contained 9 bases not matched to a gene. This CDR3 contains 15 residues. From germline, CDR1 is LNHDA and CDR2 SQIVND (reference sequence). CDR3 in amino acids: CASRSGTGVDQPQHF. Written as DNA, the CDR3 is TGTGCCAGTAGGTCCGGGACAGGGGTCGACCAGCCCCAGCATTTT.

With regard to this clone: This same CDR3 is encoded by further DNA sequences in the sample. The chain uses TRBV15 and TRBJ1-3, with D possibly being TRBD1 (5 bases). The CDR3 totals 15 residues. Trimming took off 0 bases at V and 2 bases at J, with 8 bases between the two ends. Per germline, CDR1 LNHNV and CDR2 YYDKDF (reference sequence). The CDR3 DNA reads TGTGCCACCAGCAGAGATGGAGGGGCTGGAAACACCATATATTTT. This encodes CATSRDGGAGNTIYF.

This chain links TRBV28 with TRBJ2-7; no reliable D call. The CDR3 covers 12 residues. The V end was cut by 2 bases, the J end by 5 bases, with 7 bases between. In germline, CDR1 is MDHEN, CDR2 SYDVKM. The CDR3 nucleotides read TGTGCCAGCAGTTTAAGGAGCAACGAGCAGTACTTC. Amino acids: CASSLRSNEQYF. The variable domain in full, completed from reference TRBV28 and TRBJ2-7, reads DVKVTQSSRYLVKRTGEKVFLECVQDMDHENMFWYRQDPGLGLRLIYFSYDVKMKEKGDIPEGYSVSREKKERFSLILESASTNQTSMYLCASSLRSNEQYFGPGTRLTVT.